Described below is a single T cell receptor beta chain sequence and its context. Germline assignment: CDR1 KGHSH and CDR2 LQKENI. This CDR3 comprises 15 residues. Trimming removed 2 bases at V and 5 bases at J, with 10 bases between. One entry per CDR3 protein, called by TCRdb with MiXCR from the RACE reads. The data contain fewer than 150,000 distinct CDR3 sequences, roughly 14% of them singletons. Time point reported: pre-sensitization, week 0. Treatment here: therapeutic diphenylcyclopropenone sensitization with weekly scalp DPC. The sample is drawn from a study of human T cells and chemical hapten exposure.

This receptor was taken from a woman aged 18-35 years with alopecia areata. Some clones in this sample may be carry-over from other donors' samples. The sample was whole blood, taken in connection with sensitization to the hapten diphenylcyclopropenone (DPC). The genes are TRBV18 and TRBJ1-6, with D perhaps TRBD1 (5 bases). The CDR3 region is CASSPDSTDNSPLHF. The DNA of the CDR3 is TGTGCCAGCTCACCAGACAGTACAGATAATTCACCCCTCCACTTT. Based on the CDR3 plus reference TRBV18 and TRBJ1-6, the full variable domain is NAGVMQNPRHLVRRRGQEARLRCSPMKGHSHVYWYRQLPEEGLKFMVYLQKENIIDESGMPKERFSAEFPKEGPSILRIQQVVRGDSAAYFCASSPDSTDNSPLHFGNGTRLTVT.